This T cell receptor beta chain was observed in a study of cytomegalovirus exposure and HLA in healthy donors. The sample holds one count of this clone. The CDR3 spans 14 residues. Germline V gene sequence: CDR1 PRHDT, CDR2 FYEKMQ (reference sequence). V was clipped by 5 bases and J by 2 bases, with 12 bases between them. Only in-frame clones appear in the TCRdb table, and some are missing; sequencing was by immunoSEQ multiplex PCR. The sample contains more than 300,000 clones, just over 85% of which appear only once. The sequence was collected from a woman under 30 in good health and CMV-seronegative. The specimen was PBMCs. This chain connects TRBV13 to TRBJ1-2; D remains unclear. CDR3 in amino acids: CASSPPRQNYGYTF. In DNA form, the CDR3 reads TGTGCCAGCAGCCCCCCTCGACAAAACTATGGCTACACCTTC.